This TCR beta chain was captured by sequencing in a study of T-cell reconstitution after alpha-beta-depleted transplantation in children. Study findings and constraints: Hyperexpanded clones declined; after one year, newly produced T cells mostly supplied diversity. Where alpha-beta T cells came from about two months after transplant was reportedly several hundred expanded graft clones.

The CDR3 spans 13 residues. The germline gives CDR1 SQVTM, CDR2 ANQGSEA. V lost 8 bases, J lost 6 bases, and 13 bases stayed unmatched. In its sample, this clonotype was seen many times. Its antigen remains unknown. During its preparation, the TCRbeta library received unique molecular identifiers. MiXCR, applied by TCRdb to the PCR reads, yields one record per CDR3 protein. Here the sample spans under 300,000 distinct CDR3 sequences, 11% being singletons. Sequenced here: peripheral blood, sampled 180 days after TCRalphabeta/CD19-depleted stem cell transplant. The chain recombines TRBV29-1 with TRBJ2-7, with 7 bases matching TRBD1. This TCR came from a male patient aged 2 to 10 who had a stem cell transplant for chronic granulomatous disease, so the T cells may come from the graft donor. The CDR3 region has the DNA TGCAGCATCACCACCCGACAGGGCGGCGAGCAGTACTTC. Translation: CSITTRQGGEQYF.